These T cell receptor beta chains were read from a single sample in a study of blood T cell repertoires in COVID-19. Measured with immunoSEQ multiplex PCR; TCRdb has only the in-frame clones, and not every one. The repertoire includes approximately 97,000 clones, 88% of them detected once, and roughly 2% sits in the top ten. Sequenced material: peripheral blood. All receptors derive from a man aged 45-65 years with COVID-19, enrolled during active disease. Both conserved end residues are part of each CDR3. D genes are given only for firm matches. The listing skips clone size in some rows; elsewhere it reads once, few, many or a size class.

v_call	clone_size	j_call	d_call	cdr3_nt	cdr3_aa
TRBV9	-	TRBJ1-1	TRBD1	TGTGCCAGCAGCACACGGGACAGGGTGAACACTGAAGCTTTCTTT	CASSTRDRVNTEAFF
TRBV27	-	TRBJ2-7	TRBD2	TGTGCCACCGGGGGGGGGCATTCCTACGAGCAGTACTTC	CATGGGHSYEQYF
TRBV29-1	-	TRBJ1-5	TRBD1	TGCAGCGCTCGACAGGGGGATAGCAATCAGCCCCAGCATTTT	CSARQGDSNQPQHF
TRBV28	-	TRBJ2-2	-	TGTGCCAGCAGTTTTTCAGCCGGGGAGCTGTTTTTT	CASSFSAGELFF
TRBV27	-	TRBJ1-1	-	TGTGCCAGCAGTTTGGAGGGCCTGAACACTGAAGCTTTCTTT	CASSLEGLNTEAFF
TRBV28	-	TRBJ1-1	-	TGTGCCAGCAGTTTATCTAGGGAGATAGCTGAAGCTTTCTTT	CASSLSREIAEAFF
TRBV11-2	few	TRBJ2-3	TRBD2	TGTGCCAGCAGCTTTAGGGCGGGAGACACAGATACGCAGTATTTT	CASSFRAGDTDTQYF
TRBV19	-	TRBJ2-3	-	TGTGCCAGCCTAATCCTAGCGATGTCGACAGATACGCAGTATTTT	CASLILAMSTDTQYF
TRBV25-1	-	TRBJ1-6	-	TGTGCCAGCAGTGAACAGGGACTTCCTTCACCCCTCCACTTT	CASSEQGLPSPLHF
TRBV15	-	TRBJ2-1	TRBD2	TGTGCCACCAGCCCTACGGGGGGGCTGCTGGATGAGCAGTTCTTC	CATSPTGGLLDEQFF
TRBV6-5	-	TRBJ1-6	TRBD1	TGTGCCAGCACCGTCGGACAGGGAAATTCACCCCTCCACTTT	CASTVGQGNSPLHF
TRBV6-5	-	TRBJ2-3	TRBD1	TGTGCCAGCAGTTCCCCGGGACAGACCACAGATACGCAGTATTTT	CASSSPGQTTDTQYF
TRBV14	once	TRBJ1-6	-	TGTGCCAGCAGCCGTCAGAATTCACCCCTCCACTTT	CASSRQNSPLHF
TRBV11-3	-	TRBJ2-5	TRBD2	TGTGCCAGCAGCCCCGGGACTAGCGGATTGGAGACCCAGTACTTC	CASSPGTSGLETQYF
TRBV24-1	-	TRBJ2-1	TRBD1	TGTGCCACCGCCCGACCTTCGGGACAGGGAAGGAATGAGCAGTTCTTC	CATARPSGQGRNEQFF
TRBV13	-	TRBJ2-1	TRBD2	TGTGCCAGCAGCTTAGCAACTAGCGGGGGGGGTGAGCAGTTCTTC	CASSLATSGGGEQFF
TRBV9	-	TRBJ1-2	-	TGTGCCAGCAGCCCAGATGGGGCGTTGAAAGGGTATGGCTACACCTTC	CASSPDGALKGYGYTF
TRBV30	-	TRBJ1-4	-	TGTGCCTGGAGTCGGGGGGTTGCAACTAATGAAAAACTGTTTTTT	CAWSRGVATNEKLFF
TRBV6-2/TRBV6-3	-	TRBJ2-7	-	TGTGCCAGCAGTTCCACCATGGGAGGCTACGAGCAGTACTTC	CASSSTMGGYEQYF
TRBV5-5	-	TRBJ2-7	-	TGTGCCAGCAGCTCCACGGGTATCTCCTACGAGCAGTACTTC	CASSSTGISYEQYF
TRBV19	-	TRBJ1-5	-	TGTGCCAGTAGTATTTTCCTAGGACAGCCCCAGCATTTT	CASSIFLGQPQHF
TRBV30	-	TRBJ2-2	-	TGTGCCTGGGACAAAGGGAGAACCGGGGAGCTGTTTTTT	CAWDKGRTGELFF
TRBV5-1	-	TRBJ2-7	TRBD1	TGCGCCAGCAGCTTGCTTCAGGGGGCCTACGAGCAGTACTTC	CASSLLQGAYEQYF
TRBV7-8	-	TRBJ2-1	TRBD2	TGTGCCAGCAGCTCGCTTGGGGGGGGTTCCTACAATGAGCAGTTCTTC	CASSSLGGGSYNEQFF
TRBV5-1	-	TRBJ1-1	TRBD1	TGCGCCAGCAGCCCCGCCGGGACAGGGGGCACTGAAGCTTTCTTT	CASSPAGTGGTEAFF
TRBV5-6	-	TRBJ2-7	TRBD1	TGTGCCAGCAGACCGGGACAGGGGTCCGAGCAGTACTTC	CASRPGQGSEQYF
TRBV11-2	-	TRBJ1-2	TRBD1	TGTGCCAGCAGCTTCGGGAGGGACAGAGCTAACTATGGCTACACCTTC	CASSFGRDRANYGYTF
TRBV19	-	TRBJ1-2	-	TGTGCCAGTAGTATGGTGACAGCCGGCTATGGCTACACCTTC	CASSMVTAGYGYTF
TRBV5-4	-	TRBJ1-3	-	TGTGCCAGCAGCTTCCGGCAGGTTGAGCAAACTGGAAACACCATATATTTT	CASSFRQVEQTGNTIYF